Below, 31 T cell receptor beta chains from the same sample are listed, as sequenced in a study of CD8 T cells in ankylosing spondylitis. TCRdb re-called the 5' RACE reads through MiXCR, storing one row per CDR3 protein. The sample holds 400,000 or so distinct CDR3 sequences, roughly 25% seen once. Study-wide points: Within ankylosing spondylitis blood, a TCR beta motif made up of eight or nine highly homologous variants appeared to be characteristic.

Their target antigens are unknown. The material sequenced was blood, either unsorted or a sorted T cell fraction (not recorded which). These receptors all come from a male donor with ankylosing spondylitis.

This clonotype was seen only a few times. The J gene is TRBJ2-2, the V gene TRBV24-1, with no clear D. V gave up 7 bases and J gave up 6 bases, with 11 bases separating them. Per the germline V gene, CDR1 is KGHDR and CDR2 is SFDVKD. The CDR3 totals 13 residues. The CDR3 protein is CATSRVSPGELFF. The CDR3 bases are TGTGCCACCAGCAGAGTATCTCCCGGGGAGCTGTTTTTT.

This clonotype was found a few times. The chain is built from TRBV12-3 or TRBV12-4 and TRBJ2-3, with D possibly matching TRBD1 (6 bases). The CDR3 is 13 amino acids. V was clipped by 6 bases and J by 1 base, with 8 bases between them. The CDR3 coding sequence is TGTGCCAGCAGGCGACAGGGCACAGATACGCAGTATTTT. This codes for CASRRQGTDTQYF.

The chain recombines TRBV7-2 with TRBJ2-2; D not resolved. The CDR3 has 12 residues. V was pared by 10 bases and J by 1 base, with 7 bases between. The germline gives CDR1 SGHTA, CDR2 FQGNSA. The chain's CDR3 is CATVWNTGELFF. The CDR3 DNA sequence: TGTGCCACCGTGTGGAACACCGGGGAGCTGTTTTTT.

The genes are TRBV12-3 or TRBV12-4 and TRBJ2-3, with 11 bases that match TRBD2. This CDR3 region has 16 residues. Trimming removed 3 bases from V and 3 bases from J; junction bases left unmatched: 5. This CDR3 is CASSFLSGRATDTQYF. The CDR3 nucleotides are TGTGCCAGCAGTTTTCTTAGCGGGAGGGCAACAGATACGCAGTATTTT.

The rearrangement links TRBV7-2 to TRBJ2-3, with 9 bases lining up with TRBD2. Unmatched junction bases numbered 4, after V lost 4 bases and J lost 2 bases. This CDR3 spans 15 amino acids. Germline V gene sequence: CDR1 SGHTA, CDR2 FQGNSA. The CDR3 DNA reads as TGTGCCAGCAGCTCCACTAGCGGGTTCACAGATACGCAGTATTTT. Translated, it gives CASSSTSGFTDTQYF.

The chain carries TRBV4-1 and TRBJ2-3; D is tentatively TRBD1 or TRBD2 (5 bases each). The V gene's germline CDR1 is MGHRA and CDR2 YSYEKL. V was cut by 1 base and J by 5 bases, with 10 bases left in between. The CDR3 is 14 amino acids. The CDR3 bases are TGCGCCAGCAGCCAAGTGGGGGTAGGAGATACGCAGTATTTT. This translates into CASSQVGVGDTQYF.

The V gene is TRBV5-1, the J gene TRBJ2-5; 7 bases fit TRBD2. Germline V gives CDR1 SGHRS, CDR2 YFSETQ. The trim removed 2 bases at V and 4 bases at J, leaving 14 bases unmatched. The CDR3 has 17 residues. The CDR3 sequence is CASSFTGREMRGETQYF. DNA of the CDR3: TGCGCCAGCAGCTTCACGGGGCGGGAGATGAGAGGAGAGACCCAGTACTTC.

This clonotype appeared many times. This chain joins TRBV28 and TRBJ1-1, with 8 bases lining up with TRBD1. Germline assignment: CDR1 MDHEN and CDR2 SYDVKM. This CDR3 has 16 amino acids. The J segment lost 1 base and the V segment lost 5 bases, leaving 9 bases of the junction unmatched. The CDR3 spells CASSAPGQVPNTEAFF. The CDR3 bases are TGTGCCAGCAGTGCTCCGGGACAGGTCCCGAACACTGAAGCTTTCTTT.

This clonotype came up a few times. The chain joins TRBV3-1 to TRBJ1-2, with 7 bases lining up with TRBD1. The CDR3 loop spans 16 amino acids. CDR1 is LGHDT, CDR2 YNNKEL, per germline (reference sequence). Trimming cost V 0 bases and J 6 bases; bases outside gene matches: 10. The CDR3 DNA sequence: TGTGCCAGCAGCCAAGAAGGAGGTGACAGGGAGGATGGCTACACCTTC. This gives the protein CASSQEGGDREDGYTF.

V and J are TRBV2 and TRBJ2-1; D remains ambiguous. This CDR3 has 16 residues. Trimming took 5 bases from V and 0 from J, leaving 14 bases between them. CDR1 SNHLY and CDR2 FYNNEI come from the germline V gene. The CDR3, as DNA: TGTGCCAGCAGTCGCTGGACGGAGAGCTCCTACAATGAGCAGTTCTTC. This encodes CASSRWTESSYNEQFF.

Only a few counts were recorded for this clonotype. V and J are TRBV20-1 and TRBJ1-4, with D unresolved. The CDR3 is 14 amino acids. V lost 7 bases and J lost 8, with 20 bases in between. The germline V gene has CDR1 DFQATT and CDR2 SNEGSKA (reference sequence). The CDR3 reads CSGPKRDDGEKLFF. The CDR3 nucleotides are TGCAGTGGTCCGAAAAGGGATGATGGGGAAAAACTGTTTTTT.

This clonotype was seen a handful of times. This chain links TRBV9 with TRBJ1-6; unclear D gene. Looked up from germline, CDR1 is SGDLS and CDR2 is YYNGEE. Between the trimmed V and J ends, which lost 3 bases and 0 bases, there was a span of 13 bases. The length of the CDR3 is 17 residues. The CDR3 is CASSAPLESSYNSPLHF. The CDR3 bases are TGTGCCAGCAGCGCCCCGTTGGAGAGCTCCTATAATTCACCCCTCCACTTT.

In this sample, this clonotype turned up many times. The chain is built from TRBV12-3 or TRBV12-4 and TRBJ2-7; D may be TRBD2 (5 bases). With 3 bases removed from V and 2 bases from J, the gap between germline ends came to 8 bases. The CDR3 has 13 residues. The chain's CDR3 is CASSFRGTYEQYF. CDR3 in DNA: TGTGCCAGCAGTTTCCGGGGTACCTACGAGCAGTACTTC.

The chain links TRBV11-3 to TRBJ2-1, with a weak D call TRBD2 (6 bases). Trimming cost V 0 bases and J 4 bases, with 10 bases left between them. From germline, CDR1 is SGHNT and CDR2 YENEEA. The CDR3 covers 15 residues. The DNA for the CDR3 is TGTGCCAGCAGCTTAGAGCCCAGCGGGTACAATGAGCAGTTCTTC. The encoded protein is CASSLEPSGYNEQFF.

The CDR3 DNA is TGCAGTGCTAGGACGGGTGTGAACACTGAAGCTTTCTTT. It specifies CSARTGVNTEAFF. This rearrangement joins TRBV20-1 to TRBJ1-1; D unclear. The CDR3 contains 13 residues. Germline V lookup: CDR1 DFQATT, CDR2 SNEGSKA (reference sequence). V shed 3 bases and J shed 0 bases, with 8 bases lying between them.

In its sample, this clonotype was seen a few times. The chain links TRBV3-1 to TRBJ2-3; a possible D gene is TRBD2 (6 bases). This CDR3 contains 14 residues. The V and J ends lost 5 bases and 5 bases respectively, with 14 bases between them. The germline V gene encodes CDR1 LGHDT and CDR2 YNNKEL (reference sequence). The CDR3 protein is CASSALMGGDTQYF. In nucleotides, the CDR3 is TGTGCCAGCAGCGCCCTAATGGGGGGAGATACGCAGTATTTT.

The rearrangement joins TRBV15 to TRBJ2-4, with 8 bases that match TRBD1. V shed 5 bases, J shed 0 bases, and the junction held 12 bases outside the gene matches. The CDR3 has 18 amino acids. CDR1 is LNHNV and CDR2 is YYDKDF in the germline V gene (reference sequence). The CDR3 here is CATSAFGQGEIAKNIQYF. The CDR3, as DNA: TGTGCCACCAGCGCTTTCGGACAGGGAGAGATAGCCAAAAACATTCAGTACTTC. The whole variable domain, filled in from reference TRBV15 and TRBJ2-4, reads DAMVIQNPRYQVTQFGKPVTLSCSQTLNHNVMYWYQQKSSQAPKLLFHYYDKDFNNEADTPDNFQSRRPNTSFCFLDIRSPGLGDTAMYLCATSAFGQGEIAKNIQYFGAGTRLSVL.

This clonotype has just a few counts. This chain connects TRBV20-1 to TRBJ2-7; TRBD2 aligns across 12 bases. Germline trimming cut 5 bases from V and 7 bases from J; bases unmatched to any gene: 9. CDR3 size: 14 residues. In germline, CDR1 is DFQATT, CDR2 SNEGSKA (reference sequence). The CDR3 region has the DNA TGCAGTGCTCGCCCGGGACTAGCGGGTTTGGAGCAGTACGTC. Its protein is CSARPGLAGLEQYV.

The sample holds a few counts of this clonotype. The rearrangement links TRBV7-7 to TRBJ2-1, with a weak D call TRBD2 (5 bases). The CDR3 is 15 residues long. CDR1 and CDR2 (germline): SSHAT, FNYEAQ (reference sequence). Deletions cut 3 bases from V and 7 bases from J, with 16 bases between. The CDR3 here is CASSLAAAWENEQFF. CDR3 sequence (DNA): TGTGCCAGCAGCTTGGCAGCGGCCTGGGAGAATGAGCAGTTCTTC.

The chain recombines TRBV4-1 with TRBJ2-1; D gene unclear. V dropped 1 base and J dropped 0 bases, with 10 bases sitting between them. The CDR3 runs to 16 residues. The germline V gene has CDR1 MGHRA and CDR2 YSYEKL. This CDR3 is CASSQVFRSSYNEQFF. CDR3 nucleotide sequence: TGCGCCAGCAGCCAAGTCTTTAGGAGCTCCTACAATGAGCAGTTCTTC.

CDR3 nucleotides: TGTGCCAGCAGCCAACTAGCGGGAGGGCCGATAGAGACCCAGTACTTC. Protein: CASSQLAGGPIETQYF. The rearrangement joins TRBV14 to TRBJ2-5, with 12 nucleotides matching TRBD2. CDR3 length: 16 residues. Germline V lookup: CDR1 SGHDN, CDR2 FVKESK. Trimming cost V 2 bases and J 4 bases; bases outside gene matches: 5.

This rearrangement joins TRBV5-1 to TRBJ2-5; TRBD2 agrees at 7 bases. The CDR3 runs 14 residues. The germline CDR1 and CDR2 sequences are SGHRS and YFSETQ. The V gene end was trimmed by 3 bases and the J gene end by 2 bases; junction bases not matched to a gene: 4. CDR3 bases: TGCGCCAGCAGCTCCGGGGAGGGGCAAGAGACCCAGTACTTC. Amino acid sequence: CASSSGEGQETQYF. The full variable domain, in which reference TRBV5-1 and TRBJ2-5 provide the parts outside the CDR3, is KAGVTQTPRYLIKTRGQQVTLSCSPISGHRSVSWYQQTPGQGLQFLFEYFSETQRNKGNFPGRFSGRQFSNSRSEMNVSTLELGDSALYLCASSSGEGQETQYFGPGTRLLVL.

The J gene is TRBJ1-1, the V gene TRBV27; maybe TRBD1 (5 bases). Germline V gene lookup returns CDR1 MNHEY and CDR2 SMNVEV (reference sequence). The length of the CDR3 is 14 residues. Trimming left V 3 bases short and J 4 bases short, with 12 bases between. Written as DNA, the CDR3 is TGTGCCAGCAGTTTGGGGGATTCAGGCACTGAAGCTTTCTTT. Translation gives CASSLGDSGTEAFF.

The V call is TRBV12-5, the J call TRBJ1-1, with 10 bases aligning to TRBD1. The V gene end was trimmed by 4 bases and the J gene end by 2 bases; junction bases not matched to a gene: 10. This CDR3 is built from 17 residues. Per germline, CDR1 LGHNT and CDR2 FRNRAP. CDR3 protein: CASGSWRDRGINTEAFF. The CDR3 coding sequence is TGTGCTAGTGGTTCTTGGCGGGACAGGGGAATCAACACTGAAGCTTTCTTT.

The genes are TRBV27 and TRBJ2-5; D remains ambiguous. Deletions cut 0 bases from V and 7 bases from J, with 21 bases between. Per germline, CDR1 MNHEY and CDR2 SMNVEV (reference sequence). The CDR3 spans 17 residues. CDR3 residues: CASSLSVQSPRRGTQYF. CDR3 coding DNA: TGTGCCAGCAGTTTATCGGTACAGAGCCCCCGACGAGGGACCCAGTACTTC.

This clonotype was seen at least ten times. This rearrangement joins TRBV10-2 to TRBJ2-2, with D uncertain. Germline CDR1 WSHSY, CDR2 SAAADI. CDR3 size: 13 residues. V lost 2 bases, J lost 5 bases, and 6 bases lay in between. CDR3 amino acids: CASSEQPTGELFF. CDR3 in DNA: TGCGCCAGCAGTGAGCAGCCGACCGGGGAGCTGTTTTTT.

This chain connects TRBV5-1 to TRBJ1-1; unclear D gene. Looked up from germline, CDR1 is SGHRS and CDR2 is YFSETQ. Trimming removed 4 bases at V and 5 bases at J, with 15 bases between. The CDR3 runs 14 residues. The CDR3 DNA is TGCGCCAGCAGCCAAACGGCCGGTGGGACTGAAGCTTTCTTT. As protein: CASSQTAGGTEAFF.

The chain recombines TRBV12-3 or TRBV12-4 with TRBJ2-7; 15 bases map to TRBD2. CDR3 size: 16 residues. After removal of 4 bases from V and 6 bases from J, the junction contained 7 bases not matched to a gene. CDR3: CASSSGTSGRLGEQYF. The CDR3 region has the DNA TGTGCCAGCAGTTCCGGGACTAGCGGGAGGTTGGGCGAGCAGTACTTC.

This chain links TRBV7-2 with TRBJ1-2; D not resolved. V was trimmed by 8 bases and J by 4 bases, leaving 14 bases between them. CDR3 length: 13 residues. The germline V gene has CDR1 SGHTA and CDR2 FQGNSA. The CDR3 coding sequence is TGTGCCAGCGGCCAGGATGGGGTCTATGGCTACACCTTC. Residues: CASGQDGVYGYTF.

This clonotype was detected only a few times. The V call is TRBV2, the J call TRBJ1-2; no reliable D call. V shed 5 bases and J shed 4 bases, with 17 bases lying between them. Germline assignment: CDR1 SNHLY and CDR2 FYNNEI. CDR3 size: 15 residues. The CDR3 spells CASSRRTEDLYGYTF. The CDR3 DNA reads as TGTGCCAGCAGTAGACGTACCGAGGATCTCTATGGCTACACCTTC.

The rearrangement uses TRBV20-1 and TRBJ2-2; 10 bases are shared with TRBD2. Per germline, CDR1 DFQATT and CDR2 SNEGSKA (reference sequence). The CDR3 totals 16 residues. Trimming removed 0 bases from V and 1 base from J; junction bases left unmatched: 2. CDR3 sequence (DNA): TGCAGTGCTAGAGATCGACTAGCGGGGAACACCGGGGAGCTGTTTTTT. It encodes CSARDRLAGNTGELFF.